This entry lists 14 T cell receptor beta chains sequenced from one sample in a study of control samples from healthy donors and cancer patients. The assay was immunoSEQ multiplex PCR, and TCRdb's table has in-frame clones only and misses some. The sample holds roughly 99,000 clones, almost 85% seen once. The sequenced sample was blood. The receptors originated from a man in his sixties in good health.

The rearrangement links TRBV19 to TRBJ1-2; 10 nucleotides align to TRBD1. Per the germline V gene, CDR1 is LNHDA and CDR2 is SQIVND (reference sequence). The V and J ends lost 5 bases and 5 bases, in that order; junction bases with no gene match: 17. The CDR3 runs 18 residues. In DNA, the CDR3 is TGTGCCAGTAGTTTATCCGGGACAGGGGCGCGAAGTAGGTATGGCTACACCTTC. Protein sequence: CASSLSGTGARSRYGYTF.

Turning to this clone: Compared with germline, one end of the junction differs, possibly owing to a read error. J is TRBJ1-4 and V is TRBV7-9; no firm D call. The CDR3 totals 14 residues. CDR1 SEHNR and CDR2 FQNEAQ come from the germline V gene (reference sequence). The CDR3 nucleotides are TGTGCCAGCCGCTTTCCGCCGGCTAATGAAAAACTGTTTTTT. This codes for CASRFPPANEKLFF.

The table lists this clone with a count of one. The CDR3 spells CASSSEHPGSPLHF. The CDR3 coding sequence is TGTGCCAGCAGCTCGGAACACCCGGGATCACCCCTCCACTTT. The chain uses TRBV7-9 and TRBJ1-6, with D uncertain. The ends were cut back, 4 bases at V and 10 bases at J, with 14 bases in the middle. Per germline, CDR1 SEHNR and CDR2 FQNEAQ (reference sequence). This CDR3 is 14 amino acids long.

The chain has TRBV15 and TRBJ2-7; D uncertain. Germline-derived CDR1 and CDR2 are LNHNV and YYDKDF (reference sequence). The CDR3 runs to 13 residues. The V end lost 0 bases, the J end lost 4 bases, and 7 bases lay between the germline ends. The CDR3: CATSRDLPYEQYF. For the CDR3, the DNA is TGTGCCACCAGCAGAGATCTCCCGTACGAGCAGTACTTC.

CDR3: CASSLAPTGELFF. CDR3 coding DNA: TGCGCCAGCAGCTTGGCCCCCACCGGGGAGCTGTTTTTT. This rearrangement joins TRBV5-1 to TRBJ2-2; D not certain. Germline V CDR1 and CDR2: SGHRS, YFSETQ. This CDR3 is built from 13 residues. V gave up 0 bases and J gave up 4 bases, with 4 bases separating them.

The chain carries TRBV5-6 and TRBJ1-2, with a weak D call TRBD1 (5 bases). The CDR3 covers 13 residues. Trimming removed 6 bases at V and 2 bases at J, with 11 bases between. The germline CDR1 and CDR2 sequences are SGHDT and YYEEEE. In nucleotides, the CDR3 is TGTGCCAGCAACAGTGGGGCCAACTATGGCTACACCTTC. This codes for CASNSGANYGYTF.

This chain joins TRBV5-4 and TRBJ2-7; 11 bases are shared with TRBD2. Germline CDR1 and CDR2: SGHNT and YYREEE (reference sequence). This CDR3 spans 15 amino acids. The ends lost 4 bases at V and 1 base at J; junction bases unmatched: 4. CDR3 bases: TGTGCCAGCAGCGGAGGACTAGCGGGTTCCTACGAGCAGTACTTC. This gives the protein CASSGGLAGSYEQYF.

The chain uses TRBV5-5 and TRBJ2-5; TRBD1 aligns across 11 bases. CDR3 length: 17 residues. The V segment lost 4 bases and the J segment 5 bases; nucleotides outside the gene matches: 13. Germline CDR1 SGHKS, CDR2 YYEKEE (reference sequence). In nucleotides, the CDR3 is TGTGCCAGCAGCCGCGGGACAGGGGGTTCGTCATGGGAGACCCAGTACTTC. It yields the protein CASSRGTGGSSWETQYF.

This clone came up once. The chain uses TRBV7-9 and TRBJ2-7; the match to TRBD2 covers 13 bases. Per germline, CDR1 SEHNR and CDR2 FQNEAQ (reference sequence). V lost 4 bases and J lost 4; bases outside the gene matches: 4. CDR3 size: 15 residues. The CDR3 nucleotides read TGTGCCAGCAGCTCACTAGCGGGGGGGAAGTACGAGCAGTACTTC. Translation gives CASSSLAGGKYEQYF.

The chain's CDR3 is CASTPGGYQPQHF. CDR3 sequence (DNA): TGTGCCAGCACCCCAGGGGGGTATCAGCCCCAGCATTTT. The gene calls are TRBV2 and TRBJ1-5; TRBD1 aligns across 7 bases. Germline-derived CDR1 and CDR2 are SNHLY and FYNNEI. Trimming at V came to 7 bases and at J to 5 bases, leaving 5 bases not matched to a gene. The CDR3 is 13 residues long.

With respect to this clone: The same CDR3 is also encoded by other DNA sequences in this sample. The V and J genes are TRBV5-4 and TRBJ2-7; D may correspond to TRBD1 or TRBD2 (6 bases each). From germline, CDR1 is SGHNT and CDR2 YYREEE (reference sequence). This CDR3 comprises 13 residues. V lost 2 bases and J 7 bases, leaving 13 bases between the germline ends. Written as DNA, the CDR3 is TGTGCCAGCAGCTTTACGGGGGCGCAGGAGCAGTACTTC. This codes for CASSFTGAQEQYF.

For this clone: The sample holds other DNA sequences that translate to the same CDR3. The chain uses TRBV29-1 and TRBJ2-1; D uncertain. CDR3 length: 12 residues. Germline CDR1 SQVTM, CDR2 ANQGSEA. V was clipped by 2 bases and J by 6 bases, with 8 bases between them. The CDR3 loop reads CSVESLPNEQFF. CDR3 sequence (DNA): TGCAGCGTTGAAAGTCTGCCCAATGAGCAGTTCTTC.

V gene TRBV6-5 combines with J gene TRBJ2-1, with 10 bases fitting TRBD2. Germline assignment: CDR1 MNHEY and CDR2 SVGAGI. The ends lost 10 bases at V and 3 bases at J; junction bases unmatched: 9. CDR3 size: 15 residues. For the CDR3, the DNA is TGTGCCACCCTGCGGGCTAGCGGGGGCTACAATGAGCAGTTCTTC. It is translated as CATLRASGGYNEQFF.

The chain links TRBV6-2 or TRBV6-3 to TRBJ2-3; possibly TRBD1 or TRBD2 for D (6 bases each). Trimming cost V 5 bases and J 0 bases, with 12 bases left between them. The germline V gene encodes CDR1 MNHEY and CDR2 SVGEGT. The CDR3 contains 15 residues. The CDR3: CASSTGTSSTDTQYF. For the CDR3, the DNA is TGTGCCAGCAGTACAGGGACTTCCAGCACAGATACGCAGTATTTT.